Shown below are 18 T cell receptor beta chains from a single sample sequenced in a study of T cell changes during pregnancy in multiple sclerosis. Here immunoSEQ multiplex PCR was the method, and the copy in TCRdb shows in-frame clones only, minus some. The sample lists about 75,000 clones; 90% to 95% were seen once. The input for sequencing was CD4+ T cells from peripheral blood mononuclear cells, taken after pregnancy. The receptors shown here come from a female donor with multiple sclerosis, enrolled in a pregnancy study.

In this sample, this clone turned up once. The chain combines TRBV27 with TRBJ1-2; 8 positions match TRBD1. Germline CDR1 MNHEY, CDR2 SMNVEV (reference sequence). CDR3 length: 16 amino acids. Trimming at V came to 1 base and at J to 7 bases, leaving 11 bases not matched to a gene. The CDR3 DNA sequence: TGTGCCAGCAGTTTATGGGTAGGACAGGGAACGATTGGCTACACCTTC. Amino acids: CASSLWVGQGTIGYTF.

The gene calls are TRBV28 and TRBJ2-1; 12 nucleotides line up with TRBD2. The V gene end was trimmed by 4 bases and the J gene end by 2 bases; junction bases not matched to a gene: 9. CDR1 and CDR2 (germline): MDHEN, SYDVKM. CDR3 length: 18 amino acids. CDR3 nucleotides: TGTGCCAGCAGTTCGGGCGGACTAGCGGGAACCGCCTACAATGAGCAGTTCTTC. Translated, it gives CASSSGGLAGTAYNEQFF.

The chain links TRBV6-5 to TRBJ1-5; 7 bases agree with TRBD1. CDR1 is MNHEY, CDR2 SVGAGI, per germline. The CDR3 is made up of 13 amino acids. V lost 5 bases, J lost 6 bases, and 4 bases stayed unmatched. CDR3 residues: CASSLDRAQPQHF. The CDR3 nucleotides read TGTGCCAGCAGTCTTGACAGGGCTCAGCCCCAGCATTTT.

The CDR3 protein is CASRETGLSGELFF. The DNA for the CDR3 is TGTGCCAGCCGTGAGACAGGGTTATCCGGGGAGCTGTTTTTT. The V and J genes are TRBV6-5 and TRBJ2-2, with TRBD1 identical over 7 bases. Germline V lookup: CDR1 MNHEY, CDR2 SVGAGI. V gave up 8 bases and J gave up 6 bases; unmatched junction bases: 9. This CDR3 is 14 amino acids long.

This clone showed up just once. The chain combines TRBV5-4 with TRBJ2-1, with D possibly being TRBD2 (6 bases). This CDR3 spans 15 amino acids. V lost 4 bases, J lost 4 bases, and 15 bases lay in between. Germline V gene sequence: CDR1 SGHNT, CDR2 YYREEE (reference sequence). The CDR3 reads CASSPTNGGYNEQFF. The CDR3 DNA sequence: TGTGCCAGCAGCCCTACTAACGGAGGGTACAATGAGCAGTTCTTC.

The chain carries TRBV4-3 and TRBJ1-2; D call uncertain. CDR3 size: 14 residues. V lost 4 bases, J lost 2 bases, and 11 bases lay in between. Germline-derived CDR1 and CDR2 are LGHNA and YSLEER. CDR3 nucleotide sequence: TGCGCCAGCAGCCCCTCCTCGGGGAACTATGGCTACACCTTC. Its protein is CASSPSSGNYGYTF.

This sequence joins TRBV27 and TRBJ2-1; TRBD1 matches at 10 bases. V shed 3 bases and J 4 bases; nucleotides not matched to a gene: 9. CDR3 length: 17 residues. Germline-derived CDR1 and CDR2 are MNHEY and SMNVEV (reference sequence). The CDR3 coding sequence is TGTGCCAGCAGTTTCTCCAGACAGGGGGCATGGTACAATGAGCAGTTCTTC. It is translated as CASSFSRQGAWYNEQFF.

The DNA for the CDR3 is TGCAGTGCCCGCGATGAGGAGACCCAGTACTTC. Its protein is CSARDEETQYF. The chain joins TRBV20-1 to TRBJ2-5; the D is unclear. CDR1 and CDR2 from the germline V gene are DFQATT and SNEGSKA (reference sequence). The CDR3 extends over 11 amino acids. V lost 6 bases to trimming and J lost 5 bases, with 10 bases between them.

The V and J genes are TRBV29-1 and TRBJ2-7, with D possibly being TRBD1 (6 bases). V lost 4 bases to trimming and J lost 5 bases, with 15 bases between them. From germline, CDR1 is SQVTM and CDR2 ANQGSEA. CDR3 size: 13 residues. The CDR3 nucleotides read TGCAGCGTTGGCGACAGGAGTAGGAACGAGCAGTACTTC. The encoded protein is CSVGDRSRNEQYF.

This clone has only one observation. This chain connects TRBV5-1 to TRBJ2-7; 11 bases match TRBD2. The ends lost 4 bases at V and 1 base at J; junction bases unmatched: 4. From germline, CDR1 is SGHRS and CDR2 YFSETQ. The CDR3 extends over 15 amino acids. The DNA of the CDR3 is TGCGCCAGCAGCCTAACTAGCGGGGGATCCTACGAGCAGTACTTC. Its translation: CASSLTSGGSYEQYF. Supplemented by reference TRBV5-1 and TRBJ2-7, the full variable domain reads KAGVTQTPRYLIKTRGQQVTLSCSPISGHRSVSWYQQTPGQGLQFLFEYFSETQRNKGNFPGRFSGRQFSNSRSEMNVSTLELGDSALYLCASSLTSGGSYEQYFGPGTRLTVT.

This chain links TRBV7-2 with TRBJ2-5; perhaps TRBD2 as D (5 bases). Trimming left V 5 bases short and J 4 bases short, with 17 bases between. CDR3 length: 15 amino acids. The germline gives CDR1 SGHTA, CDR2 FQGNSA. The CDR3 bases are TGTGCCAGCAGCCCATCCCCGGCGGGTGGAGAGACCCAGTACTTC. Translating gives CASSPSPAGGETQYF.

The CDR3 sequence is CASSSGLAADTQYF. The CDR3 nucleotides read TGTGCCAGCAGTTCCGGACTAGCTGCAGATACGCAGTATTTT. The rearrangement uses TRBV6-5 and TRBJ2-3; TRBD2 matches at 8 bases. Germline V lookup: CDR1 MNHEY, CDR2 SVGAGI. This CDR3 comprises 14 residues. With V trimmed by 4 bases and J by 4 bases, 4 bases remained unmatched.

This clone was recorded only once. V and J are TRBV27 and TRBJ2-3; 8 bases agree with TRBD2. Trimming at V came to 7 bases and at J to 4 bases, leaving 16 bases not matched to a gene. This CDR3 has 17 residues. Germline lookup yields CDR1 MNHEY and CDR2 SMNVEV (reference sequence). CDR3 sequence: CASIAIAGKRGADTQYF. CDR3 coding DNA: TGTGCCAGCATCGCAATAGCGGGAAAGAGAGGGGCAGATACGCAGTATTTT.

CDR3 residues: CAISESIFRTSGTPSYEQYF. The DNA for the CDR3 is TGTGCCATCAGTGAGTCGATTTTTAGGACTTCCGGGACACCCTCCTACGAGCAGTACTTC. The chain employs TRBV10-3 and TRBJ2-7; a weak D match, TRBD1 (6 bases). CDR1 is ENHRY, CDR2 SYGVKD, per germline. The CDR3 has 20 residues. The V and J ends lost 0 bases and 0 bases respectively, with 24 bases between them.

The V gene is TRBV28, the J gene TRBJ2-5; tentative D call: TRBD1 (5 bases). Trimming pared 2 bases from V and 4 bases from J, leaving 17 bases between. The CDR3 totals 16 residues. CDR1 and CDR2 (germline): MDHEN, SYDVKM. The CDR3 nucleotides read TGTGCCAGCAGTTTACTCTCGCAGGGTGGTCGAGAGACCCAGTACTTC. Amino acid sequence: CASSLLSQGGRETQYF. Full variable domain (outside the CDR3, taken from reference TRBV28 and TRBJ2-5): DVKVTQSSRYLVKRTGEKVFLECVQDMDHENMFWYRQDPGLGLRLIYFSYDVKMKEKGDIPEGYSVSREKKERFSLILESASTNQTSMYLCASSLLSQGGRETQYFGPGTRLLVL.

In DNA form, the CDR3 reads TGCGCCAGCAGCTTGGCCACTAGCCAAGAGACCCAGTACTTC. This sequence encodes CASSLATSQETQYF. V gene TRBV5-1 combines with J gene TRBJ2-5; maybe TRBD2 (5 bases). CDR3 length: 14 residues. Germline CDR1 and CDR2: SGHRS and YFSETQ. V lost 0 bases, J lost 1 base, and 7 bases lay in between.

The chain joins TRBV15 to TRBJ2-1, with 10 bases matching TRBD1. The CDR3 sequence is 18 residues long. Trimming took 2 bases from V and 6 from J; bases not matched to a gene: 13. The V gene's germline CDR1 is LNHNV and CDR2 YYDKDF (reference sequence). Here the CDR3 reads CATSRTYRTGGSPNEQFF. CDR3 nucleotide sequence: TGTGCCACCAGCAGAACCTATAGGACAGGGGGTTCCCCCAATGAGCAGTTCTTC.

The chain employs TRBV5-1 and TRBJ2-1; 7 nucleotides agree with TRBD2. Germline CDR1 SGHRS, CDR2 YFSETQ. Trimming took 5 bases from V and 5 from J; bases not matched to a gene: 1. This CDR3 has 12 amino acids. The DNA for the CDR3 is TGCGCCAGCAGACTAGCGAACAATGAGCAGTTCTTC. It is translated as CASRLANNEQFF.